The rows below give T cell receptor beta chains drawn from one sample of a study of shared clonotypes between healthy human individuals. Produced via immunoSEQ multiplex PCR; TCRdb's table is partial and in-frame only. In the table there are about 2.1 million clones, just under 95% of which are singletons. Sequencing was carried out using naive CD8+ T cells from PBMCs. These receptors were collected from a man between 18 and 35 years old in good health. Some clones in this sample may be carry-over from other donors' samples. CDR3s include the opening cysteine and the closing phenylalanine or tryptophan. The order of the fields is J gene, V gene, clone size, D gene, CDR3 protein, CDR3 DNA. The D gene is left open where the match is weak. Size is stated for part of the rows, as once, few or many counts, or as a class when the clone is expanded.

>TRBJ1-1|TRBV28|NA|NA
CASSLTLGGRTEAFF
TGTGCCAGCAGTTTGACTCTGGGGGGGAGGACTGAAGCTTTCTTT
>TRBJ2-7|TRBV7-8|NA|TRBD1
CASSLVGGSGTAEQYF
TGTGCCAGCAGCTTAGTTGGGGGATCCGGGACAGCCGAGCAGTACTTC
>TRBJ2-2|TRBV15|few|NA
CATSKPTENTGELFF
TGTGCCACCAGCAAACCGACAGAAAACACCGGGGAGCTGTTTTTT
>TRBJ2-3|TRBV4-1|NA|NA
CASRRDPGLSTDTQYF
TGCGCCAGCAGACGAGACCCAGGGCTGAGCACAGATACGCAGTATTTT
>TRBJ1-1|TRBV7-8|NA|NA
CASSFTGRNTEAFF
TGTGCCAGCAGCTTCACAGGGAGGAACACTGAAGCTTTCTTT
>TRBJ2-1|TRBV5-6|NA|NA
CASSSIGHGVNEQFF
TGTGCCAGCAGCTCAATTGGGCACGGGGTGAATGAGCAGTTCTTC
>TRBJ2-7|TRBV7-9|NA|NA
CASSLARGAEEQYF
TGTGCCAGCAGCTTAGCGCGGGGCGCCGAGGAGCAGTACTTC
>TRBJ2-1|TRBV29-1|NA|TRBD1
CSVEDLPGQLNPEQFF
TGCAGCGTTGAAGATCTTCCGGGACAGCTCAATCCTGAGCAGTTCTTC
>TRBJ2-1|TRBV6-5|NA|NA
CASSLDLGSEQFF
TGTGCCAGCTCCCTAGACCTGGGTTCGGAGCAGTTCTTC
>TRBJ1-2|TRBV28|NA|TRBD1
CASSGGTGVDYTF
TGTGCCAGCAGTGGCGGGACAGGGGTTGACTACACCTTC
>TRBJ2-7|TRBV5-6|once|TRBD1
CASSWETGLEDEQYF
TGTGCCAGCAGTTGGGAGACAGGGTTAGAGGACGAGCAGTACTTC
>TRBJ1-3|TRBV15|NA|NA
CATSREIGNTIYF
TGTGCCACCAGCAGAGAAATAGGAAACACCATATATTTT
>TRBJ2-1|TRBV5-1|NA|TRBD2
CASSLENGRVDEQFF
TGCGCCAGCAGCTTGGAGAACGGGAGGGTCGATGAGCAGTTCTTC
>TRBJ1-5|TRBV6-6|NA|NA
CASSYSRQPQHF
TGTGCCAGCAGTTACTCGAGGCAGCCCCAGCATTTT
>TRBJ2-1|TRBV27|once|TRBD1
CASRSQGAYNEQFF
TGTGCCAGCAGGTCTCAGGGGGCCTACAATGAGCAGTTCTTC
>TRBJ2-1|TRBV7-7|NA|TRBD1
CASSLGQGFNEQFF
TGTGCCAGCAGCTTAGGACAGGGATTCAATGAGCAGTTCTTC
>TRBJ1-1|TRBV27|NA|NA
CATRESGGSGHTEAFF
TGTGCCACCAGAGAATCCGGGGGCTCGGGGCACACTGAAGCTTTCTTT
>TRBJ1-1|TRBV29-1|NA|NA
CSVDQNTRTEAFF
TGCAGCGTTGACCAAAATACGAGAACTGAAGCTTTCTTT
>TRBJ1-5|TRBV2|NA|TRBD1
CASSPGTAFNQPQHF
TGTGCCAGCAGTCCCGGGACAGCTTTCAATCAGCCCCAGCATTTT
>TRBJ1-2|TRBV29-1|NA|NA
CSVVGGDYGYTF
TGCAGCGTTGTGGGAGGAGACTATGGCTACACCTTC
>TRBJ1-2|TRBV5-1|NA|NA
CASSRNTEIGRYKDGYTF
TGCGCCAGCAGCCGGAACACCGAAATAGGGCGCTACAAGGATGGCTACACCTTC
>TRBJ2-7|TRBV27|NA|TRBD1
CASSPGDSPYEQYF
TGTGCCAGCAGTCCCGGGGACAGTCCCTACGAGCAGTACTTC
>TRBJ1-1|TRBV29-1|NA|NA
CSVEPFPQEAFF
TGCAGCGTTGAACCGTTCCCCCAAGAAGCTTTCTTT
>TRBJ2-7|TRBV29-1|NA|NA
CSVGRGSVGYEQYF
TGCAGCGTGGGGCGCGGATCAGTCGGATACGAGCAGTACTTC
>TRBJ2-2|TRBV4-1|NA|TRBD2
CASSHLGLAVANTGELFF
TGCGCCAGCAGCCACCTGGGACTAGCGGTGGCTAACACCGGGGAGCTGTTTTTT
>TRBJ2-7|TRBV14|NA|NA
CASSQDSRPQQYF
TGTGCCAGCAGCCAAGACTCCCGTCCTCAGCAGTACTTC
>TRBJ2-7|TRBV27|few|TRBD1
CASSSTGFDEQYF
TGTGCCAGCAGTTCGACAGGGTTCGACGAGCAGTACTTC
>TRBJ1-1|TRBV11-2|NA|NA
CASSLRTVNTEAFF
TGTGCCAGCAGCTTAAGGACAGTTAACACTGAAGCTTTCTTT
>TRBJ2-1|TRBV18|NA|TRBD2
CASSPLAGAGNEQFF
TGTGCCAGCTCACCCCTAGCGGGAGCGGGTAATGAGCAGTTCTTC
>TRBJ2-1|TRBV19|once|NA
CASRDRDYNEQFF
TGTGCCAGTAGGGACAGAGACTACAATGAGCAGTTCTTC
>TRBJ2-2|TRBV7-9|few|NA
CASSFASLVGELFF
TGTGCCAGCAGCTTTGCCAGCCTTGTCGGGGAGCTGTTTTTT
>TRBJ2-1|TRBV28|NA|TRBD2
CASSTGASGRGNDEQFF
TGTGCCAGCAGCACAGGGGCTAGCGGGAGGGGAAACGATGAGCAGTTCTTC
>TRBJ2-3|TRBV6-5|NA|NA
CASSYSRFGGDTQYF
TGTGCCAGCAGTTACTCAAGATTCGGGGGAGATACGCAGTATTTT
>TRBJ2-3|TRBV27|NA|TRBD2
CASSLSGLAGATDTQYF
TGTGCCAGCAGTTTATCCGGACTAGCGGGAGCTACAGATACGCAGTATTTT
>TRBJ1-3|TRBV30|NA|NA
CAWSVFGSLLGNTIYF
TGTGCCTGGAGTGTATTTGGGTCCCTTCTCGGAAACACCATATATTTT
>TRBJ2-7|TRBV4-3|NA|NA
CASSLNTGSYEQYF
TGCGCCAGCAGCCTAAACACGGGGAGCTACGAGCAGTACTTC
>TRBJ2-1|TRBV7-9|once|TRBD2
CASSPAGGVGNEQFF
TGTGCCAGCAGCCCAGCGGGAGGAGTCGGAAATGAGCAGTTCTTC
>TRBJ2-2|TRBV4-1|NA|NA
CASSQTDTPGELFF
TGCGCCAGCAGCCAAACGGACACCCCCGGGGAGCTGTTTTTT
>TRBJ2-7|TRBV9|NA|NA
CASSVSGGLTYEQYF
TGTGCCAGCAGCGTAAGTGGCGGACTTACCTACGAGCAGTACTTC
>TRBJ1-4|TRBV4-3|NA|NA
CASSQETATNEKLFF
TGCGCCAGCAGCCAGGAGACAGCAACTAATGAAAAACTGTTTTTT
>TRBJ2-7|TRBV7-3|NA|TRBD2
CASSLTAGQYEQYF
TGTGCCAGCAGCTTAACAGCGGGGCAGTACGAGCAGTACTTC
>TRBJ2-5|TRBV9|NA|NA
CASSAPRFAEQETQYF
TGTGCCAGCAGCGCACCCCGCTTCGCGGAACAAGAGACCCAGTACTTC
>TRBJ2-1|TRBV12-5|NA|NA
CASGLVLGGSSYNEQFF
TGTGCTAGTGGTTTGGTACTTGGGGGGAGCTCCTACAATGAGCAGTTCTTC
>TRBJ2-3|TRBV2|NA|TRBD2
CASTSGLAGFTDTQYF
TGTGCCAGCACGAGTGGACTAGCGGGGTTCACAGATACGCAGTATTTT
>TRBJ2-7|TRBV27|NA|TRBD1
CASSPNRGPGEQYF
TGTGCCAGCAGCCCAAATAGGGGGCCGGGGGAGCAGTACTTC
>TRBJ1-1|TRBV9|NA|NA
CASSGAAGGAFF
TGTGCCAGCAGCGGGGCCGCCGGGGGAGCTTTCTTT
>TRBJ2-1|TRBV4-1|NA|NA
CASSRKLARGSLNEQFF
TGCGCCAGCAGCCGAAAACTCGCAAGGGGGTCCCTCAATGAGCAGTTCTTC
>TRBJ2-7|TRBV5-6|NA|NA
CASSLSGWRDSYEQYF
TGTGCCAGCAGCTTGTCGGGGTGGCGGGACTCCTACGAGCAGTACTTC
>TRBJ2-2|TRBV6-6|NA|NA
CASSYSGWEMTGELFF
TGTGCCAGCAGTTACTCGGGGTGGGAGATGACCGGGGAGCTGTTTTTT
>TRBJ1-2|TRBV4-1|NA|NA
CASSQAPQARGLGYTF
TGCGCCAGCAGCCAAGCCCCCCAAGCGAGGGGCTTAGGCTACACCTTC
>TRBJ1-2|TRBV7-2|NA|NA
CASSPRTAGVGYTF
TGTGCCAGCAGCCCCCGCACGGCAGGGGTCGGCTACACCTTC
>TRBJ2-7|TRBV9|once|NA
CASSVAEGYEQYF
TGTGCCAGCAGCGTAGCGGAGGGCTACGAGCAGTACTTC
>TRBJ2-1|TRBV27|NA|TRBD2
CASRHSRGAFYNEQFF
TGTGCCAGCAGACACTCGCGGGGGGCCTTTTACAATGAGCAGTTCTTC